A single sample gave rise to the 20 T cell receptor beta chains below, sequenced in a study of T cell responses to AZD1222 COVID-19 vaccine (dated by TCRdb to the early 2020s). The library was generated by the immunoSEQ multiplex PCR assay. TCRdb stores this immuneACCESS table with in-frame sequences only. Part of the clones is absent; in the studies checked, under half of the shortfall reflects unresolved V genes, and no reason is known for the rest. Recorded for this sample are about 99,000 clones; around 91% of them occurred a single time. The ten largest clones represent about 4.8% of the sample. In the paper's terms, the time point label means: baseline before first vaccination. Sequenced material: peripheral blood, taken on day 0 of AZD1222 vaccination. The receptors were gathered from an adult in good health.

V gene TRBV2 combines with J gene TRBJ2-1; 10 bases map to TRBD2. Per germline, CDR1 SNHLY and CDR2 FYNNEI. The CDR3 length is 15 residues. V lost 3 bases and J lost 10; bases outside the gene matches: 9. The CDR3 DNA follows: TGTGCCAGCAGTGACCTAGCGGGGGTACCTAGGGAGCAGTTCTTC. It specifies CASSDLAGVPREQFF. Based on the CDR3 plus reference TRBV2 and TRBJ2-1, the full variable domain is EPEVTQTPSHQVTQMGQEVILRCVPISNHLYFYWYRQILGQKVEFLVSFYNNEISEKSEIFDDQFSVERPDGSNFTLKIRSTKLEDSAMYFCASSDLAGVPREQFFGPGTRLTVL.

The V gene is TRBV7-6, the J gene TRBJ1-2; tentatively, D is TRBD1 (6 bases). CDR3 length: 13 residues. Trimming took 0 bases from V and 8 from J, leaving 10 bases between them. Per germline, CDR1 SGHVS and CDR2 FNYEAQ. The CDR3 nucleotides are TGTGCCAGCAGCTTAGCCTCAGGGGTCGGCTACACCTTC. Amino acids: CASSLASGVGYTF.

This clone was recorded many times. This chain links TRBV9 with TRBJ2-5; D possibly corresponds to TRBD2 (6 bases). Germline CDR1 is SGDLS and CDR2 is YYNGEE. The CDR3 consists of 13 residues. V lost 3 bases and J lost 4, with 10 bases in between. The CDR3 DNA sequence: TGTGCCAGCAGCGGATACGGGGGAGAGACCCAGTACTTC. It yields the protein CASSGYGGETQYF.

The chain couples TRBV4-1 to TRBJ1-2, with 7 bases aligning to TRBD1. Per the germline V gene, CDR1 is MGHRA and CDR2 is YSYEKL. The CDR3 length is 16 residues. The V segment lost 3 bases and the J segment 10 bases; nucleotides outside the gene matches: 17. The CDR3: CASSHSHQGQMKLYTF. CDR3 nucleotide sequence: TGCGCCAGCAGCCACTCACACCAGGGACAGATGAAACTCTACACCTTC.

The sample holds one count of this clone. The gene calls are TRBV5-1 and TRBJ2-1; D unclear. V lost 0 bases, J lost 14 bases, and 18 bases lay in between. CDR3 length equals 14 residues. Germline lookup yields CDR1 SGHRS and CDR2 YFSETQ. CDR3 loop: CASSLVGLVSRKFF. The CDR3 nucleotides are TGCGCCAGCAGCTTGGTTGGGTTGGTGAGCAGAAAGTTCTTC.

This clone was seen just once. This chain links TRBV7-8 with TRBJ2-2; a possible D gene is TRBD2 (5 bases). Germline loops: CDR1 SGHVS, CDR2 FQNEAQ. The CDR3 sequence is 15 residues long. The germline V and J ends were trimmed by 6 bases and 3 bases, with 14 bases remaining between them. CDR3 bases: TGTGCCAGCAGACCGCGAGGGTACCACACCGGGGAGCTGTTTTTT. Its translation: CASRPRGYHTGELFF. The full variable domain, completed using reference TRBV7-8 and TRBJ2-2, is GAGVSQSPRYKVAKRGQDVALRCDPISGHVSLFWYQQALGQGPEFLTYFQNEAQLDKSGLPSDRFFAERPEGSVSTLKIQRTQQEDSAVYLCASRPRGYHTGELFFGEGSRLTVL.

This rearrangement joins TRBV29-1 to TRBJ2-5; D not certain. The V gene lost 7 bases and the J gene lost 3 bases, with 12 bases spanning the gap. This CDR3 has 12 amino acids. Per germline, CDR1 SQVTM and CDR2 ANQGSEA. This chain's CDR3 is CSAGGREETQYF. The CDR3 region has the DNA TGCAGCGCCGGCGGACGGGAAGAGACCCAGTACTTC.

The CDR3 nucleotides read TGTGCCATCAGAAAACAGGGGGAGAACACTGAAGCTTTCTTT. Its protein product is CAIRKQGENTEAFF. The chain couples TRBV10-3 to TRBJ1-1, with 8 bases aligning to TRBD1. V was pared by 6 bases and J by 1 base, with 4 bases of the junction left unmatched. CDR1 ENHRY and CDR2 SYGVKD come from the germline V gene. The CDR3 has 14 amino acids.

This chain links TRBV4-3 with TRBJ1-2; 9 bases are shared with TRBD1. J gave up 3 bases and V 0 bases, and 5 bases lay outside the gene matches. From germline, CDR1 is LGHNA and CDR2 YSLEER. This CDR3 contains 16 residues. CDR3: CASSQERTGGYYGYTF. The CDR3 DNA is TGCGCCAGCAGCCAAGAAAGAACAGGGGGCTACTATGGCTACACCTTC.

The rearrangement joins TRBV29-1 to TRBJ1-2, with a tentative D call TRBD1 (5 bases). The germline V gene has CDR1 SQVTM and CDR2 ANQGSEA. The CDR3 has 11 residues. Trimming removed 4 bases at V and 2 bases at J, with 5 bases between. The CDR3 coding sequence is TGCAGCGTTGGGGGGAACTATGGCTACACCTTC. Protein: CSVGGNYGYTF.

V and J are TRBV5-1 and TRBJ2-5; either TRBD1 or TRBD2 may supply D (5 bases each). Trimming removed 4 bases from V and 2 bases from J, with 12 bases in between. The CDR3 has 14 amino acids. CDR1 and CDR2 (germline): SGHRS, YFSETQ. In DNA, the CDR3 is TGCGCCAGCAGCCGGGACGGGATGCAAGAGACCCAGTACTTC. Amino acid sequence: CASSRDGMQETQYF. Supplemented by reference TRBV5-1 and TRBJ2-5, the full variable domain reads KAGVTQTPRYLIKTRGQQVTLSCSPISGHRSVSWYQQTPGQGLQFLFEYFSETQRNKGNFPGRFSGRQFSNSRSEMNVSTLELGDSALYLCASSRDGMQETQYFGPGTRLLVL.

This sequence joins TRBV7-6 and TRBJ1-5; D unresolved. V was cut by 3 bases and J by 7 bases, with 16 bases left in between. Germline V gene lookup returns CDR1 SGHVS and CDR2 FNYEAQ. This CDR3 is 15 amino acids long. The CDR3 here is CASSLYPGIGQPQHF. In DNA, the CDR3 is TGTGCCAGCAGCTTGTATCCGGGGATCGGCCAGCCCCAGCATTTT.

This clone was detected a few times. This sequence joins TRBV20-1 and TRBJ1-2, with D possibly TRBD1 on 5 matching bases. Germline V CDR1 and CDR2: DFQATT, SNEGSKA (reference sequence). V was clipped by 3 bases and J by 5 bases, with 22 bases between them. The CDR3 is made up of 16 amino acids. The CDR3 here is CSASPGWGNPGYGYTF. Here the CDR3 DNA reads TGCAGTGCTAGTCCGGGGTGGGGGAACCCCGGTTATGGCTACACCTTC.

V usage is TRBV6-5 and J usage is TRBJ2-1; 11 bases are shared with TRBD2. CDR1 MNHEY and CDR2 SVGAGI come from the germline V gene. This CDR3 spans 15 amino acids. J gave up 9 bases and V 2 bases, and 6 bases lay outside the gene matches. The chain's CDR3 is CASSYDSGGAVEQFF. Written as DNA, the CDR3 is TGTGCCAGCAGTTACGATAGCGGGGGGGCGGTTGAGCAGTTCTTC.

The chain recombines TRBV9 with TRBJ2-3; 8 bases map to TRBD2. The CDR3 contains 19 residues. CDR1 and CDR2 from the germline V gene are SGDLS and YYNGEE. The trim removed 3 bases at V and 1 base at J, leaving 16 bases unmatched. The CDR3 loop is CASSGSGGLAGGGTDTQYF. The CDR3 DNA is TGTGCCAGCAGCGGATCGGGGGGGTTAGCAGGCGGTGGCACAGATACGCAGTATTTT.

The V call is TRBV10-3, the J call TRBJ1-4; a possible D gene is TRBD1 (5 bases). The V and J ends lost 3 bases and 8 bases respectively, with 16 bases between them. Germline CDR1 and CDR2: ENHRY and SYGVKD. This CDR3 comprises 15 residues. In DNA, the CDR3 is TGTGCCATCAGTGACTCGGGCTGGGGCCAAGAAAAACTGTTTTTT. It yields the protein CAISDSGWGQEKLFF.

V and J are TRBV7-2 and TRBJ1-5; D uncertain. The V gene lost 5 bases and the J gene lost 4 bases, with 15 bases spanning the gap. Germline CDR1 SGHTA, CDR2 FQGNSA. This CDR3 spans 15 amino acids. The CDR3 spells CASSLRLSQNQPQHF. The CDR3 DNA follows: TGTGCCAGCAGCCTCCGGCTGAGTCAAAATCAGCCCCAGCATTTT.

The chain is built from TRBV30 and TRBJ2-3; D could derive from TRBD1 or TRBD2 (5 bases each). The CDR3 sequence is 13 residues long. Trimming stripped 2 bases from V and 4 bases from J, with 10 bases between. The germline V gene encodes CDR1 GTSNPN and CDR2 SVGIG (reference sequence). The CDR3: CAWSLGVADTQYF. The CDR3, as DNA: TGTGCCTGGAGTCTGGGGGTCGCAGATACGCAGTATTTT.

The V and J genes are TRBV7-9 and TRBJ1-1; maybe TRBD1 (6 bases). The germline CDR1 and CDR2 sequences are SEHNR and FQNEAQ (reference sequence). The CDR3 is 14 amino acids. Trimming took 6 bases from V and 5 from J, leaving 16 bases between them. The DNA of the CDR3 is TGTGCCAGCAGTTTTGGACAAAGGGGGACTGAAGCTTTCTTT. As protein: CASSFGQRGTEAFF.

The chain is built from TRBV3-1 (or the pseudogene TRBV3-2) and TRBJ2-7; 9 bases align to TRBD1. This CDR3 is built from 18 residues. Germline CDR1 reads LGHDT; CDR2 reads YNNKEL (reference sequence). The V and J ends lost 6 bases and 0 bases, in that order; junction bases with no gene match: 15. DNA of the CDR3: TGTGCCAGCAGTCCCAGACAGGGGGTGATATCGAGCTCCTACGAGCAGTACTTC. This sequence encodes CASSPRQGVISSSYEQYF.